These 9 T cell receptor beta chains were sequenced from one sample in a study of CD8 T cells in Susac syndrome. RNA totalling roughly 0.5 to 1 ug underwent reverse transcription with random hexamers. MiXCR, applied by TCRdb to the immunoSEQ multiplex PCR reads, yields one record per CDR3 protein. The data show about 84,000 distinct CDR3 sequences, with around 96% seen just once and around 0.41% held by the top ten. What was sequenced was CD8+ T cells from PBMCs. The receptors originated from a human donor with Susac syndrome.

This sequence joins TRBV29-1 and TRBJ2-2; D remains ambiguous. The germline V and J ends were trimmed by 6 bases and 4 bases, with 12 bases remaining between them. This CDR3 comprises 13 residues. CDR1 and CDR2 (germline): SQVTM, ANQGSEA. CDR3 sequence: CSVGSQSTGELFF. DNA of the CDR3: TGCAGCGTGGGGTCCCAGAGCACCGGGGAGCTGTTTTTT.

V usage is TRBV7-9 and J usage is TRBJ2-1; 13 bases match TRBD2. Trimming took 5 bases from V and 5 from J; bases not matched to a gene: 6. Germline loops: CDR1 SEHNR, CDR2 FQNEAQ (reference sequence). The CDR3 extends over 16 amino acids. As DNA, the CDR3 is TGTGCCAGCAGCCCTACTAGCGGGAGGGCCAACAATGAGCAGTTCTTC. Translation: CASSPTSGRANNEQFF.

V is TRBV9 and J is TRBJ1-1, with D possibly being TRBD1 (5 bases). The CDR3 is made up of 14 amino acids. Per the germline V gene, CDR1 is SGDLS and CDR2 is YYNGEE. V lost 0 bases, J lost 1 base, and 7 bases lay in between. CDR3 coding DNA: TGTGCCAGCAGCGTAGAAGGGGAGAACACTGAAGCTTTCTTT. It is translated as CASSVEGENTEAFF.

The V call is TRBV5-6, the J call TRBJ1-2; tentatively, D is TRBD1 (5 bases). V was shortened by 4 bases and J by 10 bases, with 17 bases between the two germline ends. Germline V gene lookup returns CDR1 SGHDT and CDR2 YYEEEE. The CDR3 runs 13 residues. CDR3: CASSLPGGINYTF. CDR3 nucleotide sequence: TGTGCCAGCAGCCTCCCTGGGGGGATAAACTACACCTTC. Complete variable domain (other parts from reference TRBV5-6 and TRBJ1-2): DAGVTQSPTHLIKTRGQQVTLRCSPKSGHDTVSWYQQALGQGPQFIFQYYEEEERQRGNFPDRFSGHQFPNYSSELNVNALLLGDSALYLCASSLPGGINYTFGSGTRLTVV.

V is TRBV29-1 and J is TRBJ1-2, with TRBD1 identical over 7 bases. CDR3 length: 12 residues. The V and J ends lost 7 bases and 1 base, in that order; junction bases with no gene match: 3. CDR1 is SQVTM, CDR2 ANQGSEA, per germline. CDR3 sequence reads: CSAAGGNYGYTF. CDR3 nucleotides: TGCAGCGCAGCAGGGGGTAACTATGGCTACACCTTC. Full variable domain (missing parts from reference TRBV29-1 and TRBJ1-2): SAVISQKPSRDICQRGTSLTIQCQVDSQVTMMFWYRQQPGQSLTLIATANQGSEATYESGFVIDKFPISRPNLTFSTLTVSNMSPEDSSIYLCSAAGGNYGYTFGSGTRLTVV.

This chain links TRBV29-1 with TRBJ2-1; the match to TRBD2 covers 9 bases. The CDR3 sequence is 18 residues long. J gave up 6 bases and V 0 bases, and 15 bases lay outside the gene matches. Germline V gene sequence: CDR1 SQVTM, CDR2 ANQGSEA. This CDR3 is CSVEDPSGELAGSNEQFF. The CDR3 DNA reads as TGCAGCGTTGAAGATCCGTCGGGGGAGCTAGCGGGAAGCAATGAGCAGTTCTTC.

The V and J genes are TRBV29-1 and TRBJ1-2; no clear D gene. Deletions cut 3 bases from V and 8 bases from J, with 10 bases between. The CDR3 covers 11 residues. Germline CDR1 SQVTM, CDR2 ANQGSEA. Here the CDR3 DNA reads TGCAGCGTTGACTCCCGGAGCGGCTACACCTTC. This encodes CSVDSRSGYTF.

The rearrangement uses TRBV25-1 and TRBJ1-2; D may be TRBD1 (5 bases). Per germline, CDR1 MGHDK and CDR2 SYGVNS. Trimming pared 4 bases from V and 5 bases from J, leaving 17 bases between. The CDR3 has 15 amino acids. The CDR3 loop is CASSGWARGEYGYTF. In DNA, the CDR3 is TGTGCCAGCAGTGGCTGGGCTCGGGGGGAGTATGGCTACACCTTC.

This clonotype was detected only a few times. The chain is built from TRBV27 and TRBJ1-1; D gene uncertain. V lost 4 bases, J lost 5 bases, and 8 bases lay in between. Germline V gene sequence: CDR1 MNHEY, CDR2 SMNVEV (reference sequence). The CDR3 spans 12 residues. This chain's CDR3 is CASSSLGTEAFF. DNA for the CDR3: TGTGCCAGCAGTTCTCTGGGAACTGAAGCTTTCTTT.